The next 7 T cell receptor beta chains were all read from a single sample in a study of blood T cell repertoires in COVID-19 (dated by TCRdb to about 2020). Libraries were made using the immunoSEQ multiplex PCR assay. What TCRdb holds here is the immuneACCESS table cut down to in-frame rearrangements. Part of the clones is not present; checked against another copy, under half of the missing clones reflect an unresolved V gene, and the others are unexplained. The table for this sample lists around 300,000 clones; 75% to 90% of them were counted only once. In total, the top ten clones hold 5% of the sample. Sequencing was performed on PBMCs or T cells enriched from blood (not recorded which). All receptors derive from a man aged 25 to 45 who had recovered from COVID-19.

The chain couples TRBV7-9 to TRBJ1-1; the D is unclear. Germline-derived CDR1 and CDR2 are SEHNR and FQNEAQ (reference sequence). Trimming removed 10 bases from V and 0 bases from J, with 12 bases in between. This CDR3 is built from 13 residues. The CDR3 DNA follows: TGTGCCACCGGCGGCCCCATGAACACTGAAGCTTTCTTT. It is translated as CATGGPMNTEAFF.

The V call is TRBV19, the J call TRBJ1-2; unclear D gene. CDR1 is LNHDA and CDR2 is SQIVND in the germline V gene (reference sequence). This CDR3 is built from 16 residues. Deletions cut 3 bases from V and 6 bases from J, with 20 bases between. The CDR3 spells CASSISPWRDLDGYTF. CDR3 coding DNA: TGTGCCAGTAGTATCTCGCCGTGGAGGGATCTAGATGGCTACACCTTC.

This rearrangement joins TRBV10-3 to TRBJ2-7; 8 bases are a match to TRBD2. The CDR3 extends over 14 amino acids. Unmatched junction bases numbered 4, after V lost 4 bases and J lost 2 bases. The germline gives CDR1 ENHRY, CDR2 SYGVKD. The CDR3 protein is CAISGGLDPYEQYF. CDR3 nucleotides: TGTGCCATCAGTGGGGGACTAGATCCCTACGAGCAGTACTTC.

The rearrangement joins TRBV28 to TRBJ1-1; 7 bases align to TRBD1. Germline CDR1 is MDHEN and CDR2 is SYDVKM. With 5 bases clipped from V and 2 bases from J, the junction kept 14 bases outside the gene matches. The CDR3 consists of 17 residues. Written as DNA, the CDR3 is TGTGCCAGCAGTCCAAACCGGGACAGTCTCTATAACACTGAAGCTTTCTTT. Protein: CASSPNRDSLYNTEAFF. Together with reference TRBV28 and TRBJ1-1, the CDR3 gives the full variable domain: DVKVTQSSRYLVKRTGEKVFLECVQDMDHENMFWYRQDPGLGLRLIYFSYDVKMKEKGDIPEGYSVSREKKERFSLILESASTNQTSMYLCASSPNRDSLYNTEAFFGQGTRLTVV.

The V gene is TRBV4-2, the J gene TRBJ2-5, with D perhaps matching TRBD2 (7 bases). Germline assignment: CDR1 LGHNA and CDR2 YNFKEQ. Trimming took 3 bases from V and 1 from J, leaving 18 bases between them. The CDR3 consists of 17 residues. Here the CDR3 reads CASSHTRPGGRQETQYF. CDR3 coding DNA: TGTGCCAGCAGCCATACCCGCCCGGGGGGCCGCCAAGAGACCCAGTACTTC.

The chain is built from TRBV9 and TRBJ2-3, with 8 bases fitting TRBD1. V lost 4 bases to trimming and J lost 2 bases; unmatched junction nucleotides: 6. The CDR3 length is 15 residues. Germline CDR1 is SGDLS and CDR2 is YYNGEE. DNA for the CDR3: TGTGCCAGCAGCTCCAGGGGGCGAGTCACAGATACGCAGTATTTT. Residues: CASSSRGRVTDTQYF.

The rearrangement links TRBV5-1 to TRBJ2-7, with 8 bases matching TRBD1. The CDR3 has 12 amino acids. Germline V CDR1 and CDR2: SGHRS, YFSETQ. Trimming at V came to 0 bases and at J to 11 bases, leaving 4 bases not matched to a gene. The CDR3, as DNA: TGCGCCAGCAGCTTGGAAGGACAGGGAGAGTACTTC. It translates to CASSLEGQGEYF.